Presented here are 30 T cell receptor beta chains from one specimen sequenced in a study of blood T cells in healthy people across ages. For the second PCR, which ran for about 7 to 11 cycles, a sample-barcoded 5' primer and a J-beta primer mix were used. TCRdb ran MiXCR on the 5' RACE reads and lists one entry per CDR3 protein. Counted here are about 640,000 distinct CDR3 sequences, roughly 58% occurring once; the ten biggest clones make up about two fifths. Sample: blood. These receptor sequences come from a man aged 60 to 69 in good health.

This clonotype was seen a handful of times. V and J are TRBV10-2 and TRBJ2-1, with TRBD2 identical over 7 bases. Germline V gene lookup returns CDR1 WSHSY and CDR2 SAAADI. The CDR3 sequence is 14 residues long. After removal of 0 bases from V and 8 bases from J, the junction contained 4 bases not matched to a gene. DNA of the CDR3: TGCGCCAGCAGTGAGTCACGGACTAGGGATGAGCAGTTCTTC. Protein: CASSESRTRDEQFF.

The sample holds a few counts of this clonotype. Germline and junction disagree at one end, which may indicate a read error. J is TRBJ2-5 and V is TRBV29-1, with D tentatively TRBD1 (5 bases). Germline CDR1 SQVTM, CDR2 ANQGSEA. The CDR3 is 10 residues long. The CDR3 DNA reads TGCAGCGTTGGGGGCGAGACCAAGTACTTC. Amino acids: CSVGGETKYF.

The V and J genes are TRBV11-3 and TRBJ2-2; 8 nucleotides align to TRBD1. Germline lookup yields CDR1 SGHNT and CDR2 YENEEA. The CDR3 consists of 15 residues. V was pared by 5 bases and J by 0 bases, with 2 bases of the junction left unmatched. CDR3 sequence: CASSPGQANTGELFF. In nucleotides, the CDR3 is TGTGCCAGCAGCCCGGGACAGGCGAACACCGGGGAGCTGTTTTTT.

The gene calls are TRBV3-1 and TRBJ2-5, with no clear D. Trimming left V 4 bases short and J 5 bases short, with 14 bases between. Germline V gene data show CDR1 as LGHDT and CDR2 as YNNKEL (reference sequence). The CDR3 spans 14 residues. The CDR3 loop reads CASSPRSLGETQYF. CDR3 in DNA: TGTGCCAGCAGCCCTCGTTCTCTAGGGGAGACCCAGTACTTC.

This clonotype has a handful of counts. The V and J genes are TRBV6-6 and TRBJ2-5, with 15 bases that match TRBD2. The CDR3 runs 16 residues. J lost 3 bases, V lost 4 bases, and 3 bases had no gene match. Germline V gene lookup returns CDR1 MNHNY and CDR2 SVGAGI (reference sequence). The CDR3 DNA sequence: TGTGCCAGCAGTTCGGGACTAGCGGGGGGTGAAGAGACCCAGTACTTC. Its protein product is CASSSGLAGGEETQYF.

The CDR3 sequence: CASSPRHLGRINTGELFF. CDR3 DNA sequence: TGTGCCAGCAGCCCGAGACACCTAGGACGAATAAACACCGGGGAGCTGTTTTTT. V gene TRBV7-9 combines with J gene TRBJ2-2; D not resolved. Looked up from germline, CDR1 is SEHNR and CDR2 is FQNEAQ (reference sequence). Trimming stripped 5 bases from V and 2 bases from J, with 21 bases between. This CDR3 contains 18 residues.

There are many counts of this clonotype. J is TRBJ2-7 and V is TRBV28; tentative D call: TRBD1 (6 bases). Trimming shortened V by 1 base and J by 2 bases, and 9 bases separated the two germline ends. The V gene's germline CDR1 is MDHEN and CDR2 SYDVKM. The CDR3 consists of 14 residues. The CDR3, as DNA: TGTGCCAGCAGTTTATCAGGGACAACCTACGAGCAGTACTTC. It encodes CASSLSGTTYEQYF.

The rearrangement joins TRBV4-1 to TRBJ1-2; TRBD1 aligns across 7 bases. The germline CDR1 and CDR2 sequences are MGHRA and YSYEKL. This CDR3 is built from 14 residues. V lost 1 base, J lost 7 bases, and 6 bases stayed unmatched. In DNA form, the CDR3 reads TGCGCCAGCAGCCAAGTCGACAGGGTGGGTGGCTACACCTTC. It encodes CASSQVDRVGGYTF.

V is TRBV9 and J is TRBJ2-7; tentatively, D is TRBD1 or TRBD2 (5 bases each). CDR1 is SGDLS and CDR2 is YYNGEE in the germline V gene. The CDR3 extends over 13 amino acids. The CDR3 DNA follows: TGTGCTCCGGGGACCCCGGAAACCTACGAGCAGTACTTC. Protein sequence: CAPGTPETYEQYF.

The chain joins TRBV24-1 to TRBJ1-5; 9 nucleotides agree with TRBD1. This CDR3 comprises 15 residues. V lost 4 bases to trimming and J lost 8 bases; unmatched junction nucleotides: 8. Germline lookup yields CDR1 KGHDR and CDR2 SFDVKD. CDR3 coding DNA: TGTGCCACCAGTGACGCCACAGGGGGCAGGAAGCCCCAGCATTTT. Translation gives CATSDATGGRKPQHF.

The chain is built from TRBV20-1 and TRBJ1-5; D is unclear. Germline CDR1 reads DFQATT; CDR2 reads SNEGSKA (reference sequence). This CDR3 is built from 16 residues. Trimming stripped 1 base from V and 2 bases from J, with 15 bases between. CDR3 region: CSARVRPLSGNQPQHF. For the CDR3, the DNA is TGCAGTGCTAGAGTTCGCCCTCTCAGCGGCAATCAGCCCCAGCATTTT.

This clonotype has at least ten counts. The chain carries TRBV20-1 and TRBJ1-2; maybe TRBD1 (5 bases). Trimming left V 3 bases short and J 3 bases short, with 17 bases between. The CDR3 is 15 amino acids. Per the germline V gene, CDR1 is DFQATT and CDR2 is SNEGSKA (reference sequence). The CDR3 coding sequence is TGCAGTGCTAGGGCCGTCGGGCAGGGAGACTATGGCTACACCTTC. This sequence encodes CSARAVGQGDYGYTF.

This rearrangement joins TRBV7-7 to TRBJ2-1, with D possibly called TRBD1 or TRBD2 (5 bases each). V was shortened by 5 bases and J by 9 bases, with 11 bases between the two germline ends. The germline V gene encodes CDR1 SSHAT and CDR2 FNYEAQ (reference sequence). The CDR3 runs 12 residues. CDR3 bases: TGTGCCAGCAGCCCCGGGGCGGGTGAGCAGTTCTTC. Residues: CASSPGAGEQFF.

A word on this clonotype: At one of its ends the junction is not consistent with the germline gene, which may arise from a read error. This chain connects TRBV28 to TRBJ1-6, with TRBD1 matching 7 bases. The CDR3 covers 17 residues. Germline V lookup: CDR1 MDHEN, CDR2 SYDVKM. The CDR3 region has the DNA TGTGCCAGCAGGCGAGAGACAGGGCCCATCTATAATTCGCCCCTCCACTTT. Residues: CASRRETGPIYNSPLHF.

A few counts support this clonotype. J is TRBJ2-7 and V is TRBV24-1; D tentatively reads TRBD1 or TRBD2 (6 bases each). V dropped 4 bases and J dropped 0 bases, with 15 bases sitting between them. The CDR3 spans 16 residues. Germline CDR1 is KGHDR and CDR2 is SFDVKD. CDR3 sequence reads: CATSEGGLPSSYEQYF. CDR3 nucleotide sequence: TGTGCCACCAGTGAAGGGGGACTCCCGAGCTCCTACGAGCAGTACTTC.

The sample holds one count of this clonotype. The V call is TRBV29-1, the J call TRBJ2-3, with D unresolved. The V gene's germline CDR1 is SQVTM and CDR2 ANQGSEA. This CDR3 comprises 13 residues. The V end lost 3 bases, the J end lost 1 base, and 8 bases lay between the germline ends. CDR3 amino acids: CSVEWPGTDTQYF. CDR3 coding DNA: TGCAGCGTTGAGTGGCCCGGCACAGATACGCAGTATTTT.

V is TRBV7-2 and J is TRBJ2-3; no firm D call. This CDR3 is built from 11 residues. The V gene lost 9 bases and the J gene lost 5 bases, with 9 bases spanning the gap. Germline CDR1 SGHTA, CDR2 FQGNSA. DNA for the CDR3: TGTGCCAGTACCCTTGGAGATACGCAGTATTTT. Amino acids: CASTLGDTQYF.

This chain uses TRBV10-3 with TRBJ2-1, with TRBD2 matching 9 bases. The junction had 10 bases not matched to a gene; V was cut back by 8 bases and J by 8 bases. The CDR3 is 14 amino acids. Germline CDR1 ENHRY, CDR2 SYGVKD. DNA for the CDR3: TGTGCCATCGAGGCGGGGGGGCCGGGAGATGAGCAGTTCTTC. Translating gives CAIEAGGPGDEQFF.

V is TRBV9 and J is TRBJ1-6; no definite D call. The germline V gene encodes CDR1 SGDLS and CDR2 YYNGEE. V was cut by 0 bases and J by 7 bases, with 8 bases left in between. This CDR3 has 14 amino acids. CDR3 nucleotides: TGTGCCAGCAGCGTAGGGCCCCCCAATTCACCCCTCCACTTT. This translates into CASSVGPPNSPLHF.

This clonotype was seen a few times. The chain is built from TRBV20-1 and TRBJ2-7; possibly TRBD2 for D (6 bases). CDR1 and CDR2 (germline): DFQATT, SNEGSKA (reference sequence). CDR3 size: 13 residues. Trimming stripped 5 bases from V and 3 bases from J, with 14 bases between. Here the CDR3 reads CSASGAGNYEQYF. In DNA form, the CDR3 reads TGCAGTGCTTCGGGTGCGGGGAACTACGAGCAGTACTTC.

This clonotype has only a few counts. The rearrangement links TRBV11-2 to TRBJ2-1; D might be TRBD2 (7 bases). Trimming took 3 bases from V and 13 from J, leaving 22 bases between them. The CDR3 is made up of 15 amino acids. Germline loops: CDR1 SGHAT, CDR2 FQNNGV. CDR3 sequence (DNA): TGTGCCAGCAGCTTCACGGGGGGCGAGCTAGAGACCCAGTTCTTC. It is translated as CASSFTGGELETQFF.

This clonotype was detected only a few times. The chain joins TRBV9 to TRBJ2-1; 10 bases are a match to TRBD1. CDR1 is SGDLS and CDR2 is YYNGEE in the germline V gene. The V segment lost 5 bases and the J segment 8 bases; nucleotides outside the gene matches: 1. The CDR3 is 12 amino acids. The chain's CDR3 is CASRDRGDEQFF. As DNA, the CDR3 is TGTGCCAGCAGGGACAGGGGGGATGAGCAGTTCTTC.

The rearrangement links TRBV21-1 to TRBJ1-5. TRBV21-1 is tagged as a pseudogene. The CDR3 spans 9 residues. CDR3: CASILTRHF. The CDR3 nucleotides read TGTGCCAGCATCCTGACCAGGCATTTT.

V and J are TRBV5-1 and TRBJ2-7; TRBD1 matches 10 bases. Germline CDR1 reads SGHRS; CDR2 reads YFSETQ. Germline trimming cut 4 bases from V and 3 bases from J; bases unmatched to any gene: 10. The CDR3 has 16 amino acids. The CDR3: CASSRAGTGDGYEQYF. CDR3 DNA: TGCGCCAGCAGCCGAGCCGGGACAGGGGACGGCTACGAGCAGTACTTC.

The V and J genes are TRBV29-1 and TRBJ2-5; TRBD1 or TRBD2 may be the D gene (5 bases each). CDR3 length: 12 amino acids. Trimming took off 7 bases at V and 4 bases at J, with 13 bases between the two ends. Germline lookup yields CDR1 SQVTM and CDR2 ANQGSEA. This CDR3 reads CSARVSGETQYF. The CDR3 nucleotides are TGCAGCGCCAGGGTGAGCGGAGAGACCCAGTACTTC. The variable domain in full, completed from reference TRBV29-1 and TRBJ2-5, reads SAVISQKPSRDICQRGTSLTIQCQVDSQVTMMFWYRQQPGQSLTLIATANQGSEATYESGFVIDKFPISRPNLTFSTLTVSNMSPEDSSIYLCSARVSGETQYFGPGTRLLVL.

This clonotype was seen a single time. The chain combines TRBV29-1 with TRBJ1-2; weak D call: TRBD1 (5 bases). The germline V gene encodes CDR1 SQVTM and CDR2 ANQGSEA. This CDR3 is 13 amino acids long. Trimming removed 4 bases from V and 2 bases from J, with 11 bases in between. CDR3 sequence (DNA): TGCAGCGTTGTGAGGGGTGGAAACTATGGCTACACCTTC. Translated: CSVVRGGNYGYTF.

V and J are TRBV20-1 and TRBJ1-4; 10 nucleotides match TRBD1. Trimming removed 6 bases from V and 7 bases from J; junction bases left unmatched: 5. CDR1 DFQATT and CDR2 SNEGSKA come from the germline V gene (reference sequence). This CDR3 has 13 residues. The CDR3 protein is CSARTGGSEKLFF. As DNA, the CDR3 is TGCAGTGCGCGGACAGGGGGTAGTGAAAAACTGTTTTTT.

This clonotype occurred once. With a much larger clone just one base away, this may be a read error. The chain combines TRBV20-1 with TRBJ2-7; TRBD2 is a possible D gene (7 bases). The end of the DNA is better explained by TRBJ2-5, so the J call may be wrong. The CDR3 extends over 17 amino acids. Per the germline V gene, CDR1 is DFQATT and CDR2 is SNEGSKA (reference sequence). The CDR3 sequence is CSARGARGGDTRETQYF. CDR3 nucleotide sequence: TGCAGTGCCCGGGGGGCTCGCGGGGGCGACACTAGAGAGACCCAGTACTTC.

This clonotype has a single count. The chain joins TRBV3-1 to TRBJ1-1, with D uncertain. This CDR3 region has 12 residues. Trimming cost V 3 bases and J 3 bases, with 5 bases left between them. Looked up from germline, CDR1 is LGHDT and CDR2 is YNNKEL (reference sequence). In nucleotides, the CDR3 is TGTGCCAGCAGCCACGGGGACACTGAAGCTTTCTTT. Encoded protein: CASSHGDTEAFF.

This clonotype occurred a few times. The V gene is TRBV6-1, the J gene TRBJ2-5; maybe TRBD1 (5 bases). V gave up 6 bases and J gave up 5 bases, with 19 bases separating them. The germline V gene encodes CDR1 MNHNS and CDR2 SASEGT. The CDR3 extends over 15 amino acids. The CDR3 sequence: CASRDDRRRWETQYF. The DNA of the CDR3 is TGTGCCAGCAGGGATGACAGACGGCGTTGGGAGACCCAGTACTTC.